The 32 T cell receptor beta chains in this list originate from one sample, sequenced in a study of technical replicates of blood from a handful of donors. Sequencing was performed with immunoSEQ multiplex PCR; in TCRdb, only in-frame clones are kept and a portion is missing. The top ten clones hold roughly 0.4% of a sample with approximately 75,000 clones, approximately 94% of them seen once. Sequenced sample: T cells isolated from PBMCs. Receptors were obtained from a human donor in good health.

The V call is TRBV5-4, the J call TRBJ2-7; weak D call: TRBD2 (6 bases). CDR1 SGHNT and CDR2 YYREEE come from the germline V gene (reference sequence). V was cut by 0 bases and J by 1 base, with 17 bases left in between. The CDR3 is made up of 17 amino acids. This chain's CDR3 is CASSLELMGGGSYEQYF. CDR3 in DNA: TGTGCCAGCAGCTTGGAACTGATGGGGGGTGGGTCCTACGAGCAGTACTTC. The full variable domain, its missing parts supplied by reference TRBV5-4 and TRBJ2-7, is ETGVTQSPTHLIKTRGQQVTLRCSSQSGHNTVSWYQQALGQGPQFIFQYYREEENGRGNFPPRFSGLQFPNYSSELNVNALELDDSALYLCASSLELMGGGSYEQYFGPGTRLTVT.

The rearrangement links TRBV30 to TRBJ1-6; TRBD1 agrees at 8 bases. The CDR3 covers 16 residues. After removal of 0 bases from V and 7 bases from J, the junction contained 8 bases not matched to a gene. The V gene's germline CDR1 is GTSNPN and CDR2 SVGIG (reference sequence). The CDR3 nucleotides read TGTGCCTGGAGTGTGACAGGGGTCAGACTCAATTCACCCCTCCACTTT. This sequence encodes CAWSVTGVRLNSPLHF.

This sequence joins TRBV7-3 and TRBJ2-1; TRBD2 matches at 9 bases. Trimming at V came to 5 bases and at J to 4 bases, leaving 9 bases not matched to a gene. CDR1 is SGHTA, CDR2 FQGTGA, per germline. This CDR3 spans 16 amino acids. The CDR3 region is CASSGKGLAGYNEQFF. DNA for the CDR3: TGTGCCAGCAGCGGAAAGGGACTAGCTGGGTACAATGAGCAGTTCTTC.

This clone showed up just once. The chain links TRBV7-9 to TRBJ1-2; no definite D call. The CDR3 extends over 14 amino acids. V shed 2 bases and J shed 8 bases, with 15 bases lying between them. Germline V CDR1 and CDR2: SEHNR, FQNEAQ (reference sequence). The CDR3 here is CASSLFREGGGYTF. CDR3 nucleotide sequence: TGTGCCAGCAGCTTATTCCGGGAAGGAGGCGGCTACACCTTC.

The DNA for the CDR3 is TGTGCCAGCAGCCCTACTTGGACTGAAGCTTTCTTT. It encodes CASSPTWTEAFF. V is TRBV13 and J is TRBJ1-1; unclear D gene. In germline, CDR1 is PRHDT, CDR2 FYEKMQ (reference sequence). The CDR3 consists of 12 residues. Trimming removed 5 bases from V and 5 bases from J, with 9 bases in between.

This clone was recorded only once. This sequence joins TRBV30 and TRBJ2-7; the match to TRBD2 covers 9 bases. The germline V gene encodes CDR1 GTSNPN and CDR2 SVGIG (reference sequence). Trimming removed 5 bases from V and 9 bases from J; junction bases left unmatched: 11. CDR3 length: 13 amino acids. In nucleotides, the CDR3 is TGTGCCTGGGGACTAGCGCCCTCGGGCGCGCAGTACTTC. Its protein product is CAWGLAPSGAQYF. Filled out from reference TRBV30 and TRBJ2-7, the complete variable domain reads SQTIHQWPATLVQPVGSPLSLECTVEGTSNPNLYWYRQAAGRGLQLLFYSVGIGQISSEVPQNLSASRPQDRQFILSSKKLLLSDSGFYLCAWGLAPSGAQYFGPGTRLTVT.

V is TRBV5-1 and J is TRBJ2-3, with 7 bases lining up with TRBD2. Germline assignment: CDR1 SGHRS and CDR2 YFSETQ. The V and J ends lost 0 bases and 4 bases, in that order; junction bases with no gene match: 5. The CDR3 consists of 15 residues. The CDR3 spells CASSLGGSPPDTQYF. For the CDR3, the DNA is TGCGCCAGCAGCTTGGGCGGGAGTCCTCCAGATACGCAGTATTTT.

The rearrangement uses TRBV2 and TRBJ1-1; D ambiguous. The CDR3 covers 11 residues. V was shortened by 6 bases and J by 2 bases, with 4 bases between the two germline ends. Germline values: CDR1 SNHLY, CDR2 FYNNEI. CDR3: CASSINTEAFF. The CDR3 DNA is TGTGCCAGCAGCATTAACACTGAAGCTTTCTTT.

The rearrangement joins TRBV6-1 to TRBJ2-1; 8 bases align to TRBD1. V shed 7 bases and J 4 bases; nucleotides not matched to a gene: 9. CDR3 length: 15 residues. Germline assignment: CDR1 MNHNS and CDR2 SASEGT. The CDR3 coding sequence is TGTGCCAGCATTCCCGACAGGGGCGGATACAATGAGCAGTTCTTC. This translates into CASIPDRGGYNEQFF.

The chain links TRBV5-6 to TRBJ2-2; no firm D call. The CDR3 is 17 amino acids. Per the germline V gene, CDR1 is SGHDT and CDR2 is YYEEEE. The V gene lost 0 bases and the J gene lost 4 bases, with 16 bases spanning the gap. In DNA, the CDR3 is TGTGCCAGCAGCTTGGATCCCGGTTTAATAATCACCGGGGAGCTGTTTTTT. Translated: CASSLDPGLIITGELFF.

The chain combines TRBV7-9 with TRBJ1-4; TRBD1 matches 9 bases. This CDR3 has 13 residues. Germline V gene data show CDR1 as SEHNR and CDR2 as FQNEAQ (reference sequence). Unmatched junction bases numbered 0, after V lost 3 bases and J lost 7 bases. CDR3 DNA: TGTGCCAGCAGCTTGGGACAGGGTGAAAAACTGTTTTTT. This encodes CASSLGQGEKLFF.

This chain connects TRBV27 to TRBJ1-4, with TRBD1 as a possible D gene (5 bases). Germline CDR1 MNHEY, CDR2 SMNVEV (reference sequence). The V gene lost 8 bases and the J gene lost 2 bases, with 15 bases spanning the gap. The CDR3 is made up of 15 amino acids. The CDR3 DNA is TGTGCCAGCCGGTTCCAGGGTACGACTAATGAAAAACTGTTTTTT. Amino acids: CASRFQGTTNEKLFF.

The chain has TRBV7-6 and TRBJ2-3; 8 nucleotides match TRBD2. With V trimmed by 5 bases and J by 5 bases, 3 bases remained unmatched. The CDR3 is 13 residues long. Germline CDR1 reads SGHVS; CDR2 reads FNYEAQ. In DNA, the CDR3 is TGTGCCAGCAGCAGCGGGAGTCAAGATACGCAGTATTTT. It codes for CASSSGSQDTQYF.

The chain is built from TRBV19 and TRBJ1-2; TRBD1 matches at 9 bases. V lost 1 base, J lost 4 bases, and 1 base stayed unmatched. Germline CDR1 and CDR2: LNHDA and SQIVND (reference sequence). CDR3 length: 14 residues. CDR3 sequence (DNA): TGTGCCAGTAGTATAGGGGACAGGGTCTATGGCTACACCTTC. It is translated as CASSIGDRVYGYTF.

This chain links TRBV7-9 with TRBJ2-7; weak D call: TRBD2 (6 bases). The V end was cut by 5 bases, the J end by 3 bases, with 17 bases between. Germline V gene lookup returns CDR1 SEHNR and CDR2 FQNEAQ (reference sequence). This CDR3 is built from 15 residues. The CDR3 nucleotides read TGTGCCAGCAGCATCATAAAGGATAGCGGCTACGAGCAGTACTTC. Translated, it gives CASSIIKDSGYEQYF.

This rearrangement joins TRBV7-3 to TRBJ1-1; TRBD1 aligns across 7 bases. The trim removed 0 bases at V and 5 bases at J, leaving 9 bases unmatched. The CDR3 covers 16 residues. Germline V lookup: CDR1 SGHTA, CDR2 FQGTGA. The CDR3 DNA reads as TGTGCCAGCAGCTTAACTCCCCCAGGGGGTAGGACTGAAGCTTTCTTT. Amino acid sequence: CASSLTPPGGRTEAFF.

V is TRBV5-1 and J is TRBJ1-1; possibly TRBD1 for D (6 bases). V lost 4 bases and J 3 bases, leaving 13 bases between the germline ends. Germline CDR1 reads SGHRS; CDR2 reads YFSETQ. The CDR3 contains 14 residues. The CDR3 DNA reads as TGCGCCAGCAGCGGACAGACAGACTACACTGAAGCTTTCTTT. Its protein is CASSGQTDYTEAFF.

This chain joins TRBV11-3 and TRBJ2-4; perhaps TRBD2 as D (5 bases). CDR1 and CDR2 from the germline V gene are SGHNT and YENEEA. The CDR3 runs to 16 residues. V lost 3 bases, J lost 1 base, and 13 bases lay in between. The DNA of the CDR3 is TGTGCCAGCAGCTTGATAGCGTTAGGGGCCAAAAACATTCAGTACTTC. It yields the protein CASSLIALGAKNIQYF.

This sequence joins TRBV9 and TRBJ2-3; 10 bases match TRBD2. The CDR3 extends over 18 amino acids. After removal of 0 bases from V and 1 base from J, the junction contained 8 bases not matched to a gene. Germline assignment: CDR1 SGDLS and CDR2 YYNGEE. The CDR3 DNA is TGTGCCAGCAGCGTAGTAGGAACCGGACTAGCGGGCACAGATACGCAGTATTTT. Translation gives CASSVVGTGLAGTDTQYF. Combining the CDR3 with reference TRBV9 and TRBJ2-3 gives the whole variable domain DSGVTQTPKHLITATGQRVTLRCSPRSGDLSVYWYQQSLDQGLQFLIQYYNGEERAKGNILERFSAQQFPDLHSELNLSSLELGDSALYFCASSVVGTGLAGTDTQYFGPGTRLTVL.

The chain links TRBV30 to TRBJ2-7; 9 bases are a match to TRBD1. Losses at the gene ends were 5 bases for V and 2 bases for J; bases not matched to a gene: 4. This CDR3 has 13 residues. Germline loops: CDR1 GTSNPN, CDR2 SVGIG (reference sequence). Here the CDR3 DNA reads TGTGCCTGGGGGACAGGGTTCCCCTACGAGCAGTACTTC. This encodes CAWGTGFPYEQYF.

V gene TRBV30 combines with J gene TRBJ2-5; tentatively, D is TRBD2 (5 bases). The CDR3 is 14 amino acids. Looked up from germline, CDR1 is GTSNPN and CDR2 is SVGIG (reference sequence). With 8 bases removed from V and 4 bases from J, the gap between germline ends came to 20 bases. CDR3 loop: CATQRVELLETQYF. Here the CDR3 DNA reads TGTGCCACGCAGAGGGTAGAGCTATTAGAGACCCAGTACTTC.

The chain is built from TRBV4-1 and TRBJ2-3; D is uncertain. In germline, CDR1 is MGHRA, CDR2 YSYEKL. The CDR3 has 13 amino acids. V dropped 4 bases and J dropped 2 bases, with 7 bases sitting between them. In nucleotides, the CDR3 is TGCGCCAGCAGCCTAATCTTCACAGATACGCAGTATTTT. Encoded protein: CASSLIFTDTQYF.

The chain's CDR3 is CASSVADGQGIYEQYF. The DNA for the CDR3 is TGTGCCAGCAGCGTAGCAGACGGACAGGGGATATACGAGCAGTACTTC. The chain has TRBV9 and TRBJ2-7; 9 bases line up with TRBD1. The CDR3 is made up of 16 amino acids. CDR1 and CDR2 (germline): SGDLS, YYNGEE. The V gene end was trimmed by 0 bases and the J gene end by 4 bases; junction bases not matched to a gene: 8.

This chain connects TRBV6-1 to TRBJ1-2; D ambiguous. The germline CDR1 and CDR2 sequences are MNHNS and SASEGT. Trimming pared 7 bases from V and 7 bases from J, leaving 19 bases between. The CDR3 loop spans 14 amino acids. CDR3 region: CASTGFSLLGGYTF. DNA for the CDR3: TGTGCCAGCACGGGGTTTAGCCTTCTGGGTGGCTACACCTTC.

The genes are TRBV1 and TRBJ2-3; no check of the table's D call, TRBD2, against the DNA was made. TRBV1 is labeled a pseudogene. The CDR3 has 16 residues. CDR3 sequence (DNA): TGCACCAGCAGCCCCTGGACTAGCGGGAGAGGGGATACGCAGTATTTT. Its translation: CTSSPWTSGRGDTQYF.

V gene TRBV28 combines with J gene TRBJ2-6; 11 nucleotides line up with TRBD1. V lost 1 base and J lost 0; bases outside the gene matches: 2. The CDR3 spans 18 residues. CDR1 is MDHEN and CDR2 is SYDVKM in the germline V gene. This CDR3 reads CASSLFGTGGSGANVLTF. The CDR3 coding sequence is TGTGCCAGCAGTTTATTTGGGACAGGGGGCTCTGGGGCCAACGTCCTGACTTTC.

In DNA, the CDR3 is TGTGCCTGGAACAGGGGTGGTACTGAAGCTTTCTTT. Amino acid sequence: CAWNRGGTEAFF. The chain joins TRBV30 to TRBJ1-1; 7 bases agree with TRBD1. Germline V gene data show CDR1 as GTSNPN and CDR2 as SVGIG (reference sequence). Trimming took 4 bases from V and 5 from J; bases not matched to a gene: 4. The CDR3 runs 12 residues.

The chain couples TRBV11-2 to TRBJ1-1; D remains unclear. The CDR3 runs 13 residues. V was trimmed by 6 bases and J by 2 bases, leaving 10 bases between them. Germline CDR1 and CDR2: SGHAT and FQNNGV. CDR3 region: CASSFRGNTEAFF. The CDR3 bases are TGTGCCAGCAGTTTCCGGGGAAACACTGAAGCTTTCTTT.

This clone was observed a single time. The CDR3 bases are TGTGCCAGCAGTTACGGGACAGGAGTCTACGAGCAGTACTTC. Protein: CASSYGTGVYEQYF. The rearrangement joins TRBV6-5 to TRBJ2-7, with 8 bases that match TRBD1. This CDR3 region has 14 residues. CDR1 is MNHEY and CDR2 is SVGAGI in the germline V gene. Unmatched junction bases numbered 3, after V lost 2 bases and J lost 3 bases.

This chain connects TRBV28 to TRBJ1-1; D may be TRBD1 (6 bases). CDR3 length: 15 amino acids. Deletions cut 2 bases from V and 1 base from J, with 11 bases between. The V gene's germline CDR1 is MDHEN and CDR2 SYDVKM. CDR3 sequence: CASSLHTGRNTEAFF. The CDR3 nucleotides are TGTGCCAGCAGTTTACACACAGGGAGGAACACTGAAGCTTTCTTT.

The rearrangement links TRBV28 to TRBJ2-7, with D possibly being TRBD2 (6 bases). Germline V gives CDR1 MDHEN, CDR2 SYDVKM. V was cut by 2 bases and J by 3 bases, with 11 bases left in between. This CDR3 spans 14 amino acids. The CDR3: CASSLPFSGYEQYF. As DNA, the CDR3 is TGTGCCAGCAGTTTACCTTTTAGCGGCTACGAGCAGTACTTC.

The gene calls are TRBV6-5 and TRBJ1-5, with TRBD1 identical over 10 bases. V lost 5 bases, J lost 5 bases, and 3 bases stayed unmatched. There are 14 residues in the CDR3. The V gene's germline CDR1 is MNHEY and CDR2 SVGAGI. The CDR3 DNA reads as TGTGCCAGCAGTCGAGGGACAGGGGATCAGCCCCAGCATTTT. Encoded protein: CASSRGTGDQPQHF.